Below, one TCR beta chain is given with its context. This record belongs to a study of cytomegalovirus exposure and HLA in healthy donors. The PCR employed 60 Vbeta primers together with 13 Jbeta primers. Some clones are missing from TCRdb's copy, which holds only in-frame ones; the method was immunoSEQ multiplex PCR. Of 170,000 or so clones in the sample, 75% to 90% were seen once. Per the germline V gene, CDR1 is SNHLY and CDR2 is FYNNEI. The CDR3 consists of 16 residues. V was clipped by 11 bases and J by 0 bases; unmatched bases: 11. This clonotype originated in a young woman in good health and CMV-seronegative. The sequenced material came from PBMCs. The chain joins TRBV2 to TRBJ2-2; 8 bases agree with TRBD2. The CDR3 DNA follows: TGTGCCCGCACCGGTAGCGGGGCGTCGAACACCGGGGAGCTGTTTTTT. Protein: CARTGSGASNTGELFF. The full variable domain, with the rest looked up from reference TRBV2 and TRBJ2-2, is EPEVTQTPSHQVTQMGQEVILRCVPISNHLYFYWYRQILGQKVEFLVSFYNNEISEKSEIFDDQFSVERPDGSNFTLKIRSTKLEDSAMYFCARTGSGASNTGELFFGEGSRLTVL.